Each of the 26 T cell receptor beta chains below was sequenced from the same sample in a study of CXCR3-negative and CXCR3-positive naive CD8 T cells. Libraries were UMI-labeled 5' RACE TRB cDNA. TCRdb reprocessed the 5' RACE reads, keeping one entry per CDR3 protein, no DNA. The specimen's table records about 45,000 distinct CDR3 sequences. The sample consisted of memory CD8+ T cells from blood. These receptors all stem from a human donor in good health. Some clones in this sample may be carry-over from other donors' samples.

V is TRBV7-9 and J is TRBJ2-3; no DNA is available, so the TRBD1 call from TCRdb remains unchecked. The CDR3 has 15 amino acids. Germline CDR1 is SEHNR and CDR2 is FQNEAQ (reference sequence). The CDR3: CASSKGGGHTDTQYF.

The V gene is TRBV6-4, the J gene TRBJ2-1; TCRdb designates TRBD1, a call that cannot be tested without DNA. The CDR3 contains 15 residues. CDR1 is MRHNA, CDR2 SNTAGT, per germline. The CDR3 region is CASSDSTGGYNEQFF.

The CDR3 reads CASSHGGRGSRVEQFF. The chain uses TRBV4-1 and TRBJ2-1; TCRdb returns TRBD1, unconfirmable since there is no DNA. The CDR3 covers 16 residues. The V gene's germline CDR1 is MGHRA and CDR2 YSYEKL.

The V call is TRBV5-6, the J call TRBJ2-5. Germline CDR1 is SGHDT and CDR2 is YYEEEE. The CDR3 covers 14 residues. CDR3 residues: CASSLDRAMKTQYF.

The CDR3 loop reads CASRSGQGVIDEQFF. This chain joins TRBV2 and TRBJ2-1; TCRdb proposes TRBD1, but this gene call is untestable without DNA. Germline V gene sequence: CDR1 SNHLY, CDR2 FYNNEI. The CDR3 is made up of 15 amino acids.

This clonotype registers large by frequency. The CDR3: CASSLARWGNTDTQYF. J is TRBJ2-3 and V is TRBV7-6; TCRdb indicates TRBD1, and absent DNA this call remains unverified. There are 16 residues in the CDR3. The germline V gene has CDR1 SGHVS and CDR2 FNYEAQ.

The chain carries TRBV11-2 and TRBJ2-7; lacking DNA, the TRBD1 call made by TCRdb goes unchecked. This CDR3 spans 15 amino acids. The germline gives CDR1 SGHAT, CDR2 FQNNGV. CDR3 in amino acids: CASSSLTGGSYEQYF.

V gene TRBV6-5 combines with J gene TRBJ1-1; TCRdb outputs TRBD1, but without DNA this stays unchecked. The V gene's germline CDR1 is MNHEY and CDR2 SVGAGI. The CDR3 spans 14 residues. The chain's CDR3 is CASSYSQGYDEAFF.

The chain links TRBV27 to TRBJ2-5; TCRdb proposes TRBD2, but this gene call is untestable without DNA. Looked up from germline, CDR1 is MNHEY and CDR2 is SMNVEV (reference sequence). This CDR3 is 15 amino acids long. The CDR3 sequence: CASSSFGTGGETQYF.

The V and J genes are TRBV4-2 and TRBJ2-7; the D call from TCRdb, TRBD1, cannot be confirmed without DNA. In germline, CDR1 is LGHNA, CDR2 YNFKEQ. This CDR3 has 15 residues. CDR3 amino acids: CASSQGTGGSYEQYF.

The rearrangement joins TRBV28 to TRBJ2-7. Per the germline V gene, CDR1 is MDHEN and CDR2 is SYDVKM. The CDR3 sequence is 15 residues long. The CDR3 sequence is CASSLRWVNGYEQYF.

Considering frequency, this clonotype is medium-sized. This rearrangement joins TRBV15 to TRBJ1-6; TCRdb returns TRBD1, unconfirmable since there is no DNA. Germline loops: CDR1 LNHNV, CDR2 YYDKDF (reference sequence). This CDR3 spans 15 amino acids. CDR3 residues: CATSREGAGSSPLHF.

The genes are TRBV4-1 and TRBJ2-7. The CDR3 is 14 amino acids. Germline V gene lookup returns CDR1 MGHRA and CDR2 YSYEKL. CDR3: CASSQVGATYEQYF.

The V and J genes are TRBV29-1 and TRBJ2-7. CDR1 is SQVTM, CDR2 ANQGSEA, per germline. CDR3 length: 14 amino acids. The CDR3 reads CSVGDSWNSYEQYF.

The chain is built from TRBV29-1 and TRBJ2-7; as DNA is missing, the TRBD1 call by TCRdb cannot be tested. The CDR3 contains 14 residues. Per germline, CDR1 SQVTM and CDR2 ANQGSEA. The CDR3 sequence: CSVESPGESYEQYF.

The CDR3 loop reads CAISLGGPTYEQYF. The chain recombines TRBV7-3 with TRBJ2-7; TCRdb designates TRBD1, a call that cannot be tested without DNA. This CDR3 comprises 14 residues. Germline CDR1 and CDR2: SGHTA and FQGTGA.

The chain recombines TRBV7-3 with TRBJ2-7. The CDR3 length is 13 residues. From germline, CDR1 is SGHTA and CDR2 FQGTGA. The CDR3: CASSLTYYYEQYF. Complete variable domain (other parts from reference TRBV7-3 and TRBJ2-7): GAGVSQTPSNKVTEKGKYVELRCDPISGHTALYWYRQSLGQGPEFLIYFQGTGAADDSGLPNDRFFAVRPEGSVSTLKIQRTERGDSAVYLCASSLTYYYEQYFGPGTRLTVT.

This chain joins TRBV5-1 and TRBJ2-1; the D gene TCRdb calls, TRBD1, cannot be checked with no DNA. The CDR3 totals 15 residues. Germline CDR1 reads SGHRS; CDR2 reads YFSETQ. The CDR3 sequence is CASSLQGPFLNEQFF.

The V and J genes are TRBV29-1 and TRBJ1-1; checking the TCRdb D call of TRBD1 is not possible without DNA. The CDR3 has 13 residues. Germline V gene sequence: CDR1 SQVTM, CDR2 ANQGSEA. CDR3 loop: CSVAPTGETEAFF.

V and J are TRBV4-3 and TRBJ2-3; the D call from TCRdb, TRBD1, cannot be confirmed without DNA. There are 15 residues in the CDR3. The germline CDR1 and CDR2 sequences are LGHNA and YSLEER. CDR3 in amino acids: CASSQEDRVTDTQYF.

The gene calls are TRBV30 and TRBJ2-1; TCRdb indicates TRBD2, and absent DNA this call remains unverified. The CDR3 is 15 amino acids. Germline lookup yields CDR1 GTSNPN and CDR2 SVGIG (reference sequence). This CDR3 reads CAWSPGTSGYNEQFF.

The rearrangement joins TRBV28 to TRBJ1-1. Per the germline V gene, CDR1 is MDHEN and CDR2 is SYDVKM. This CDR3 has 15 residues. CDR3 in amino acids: CASSLVGVMNTEAFF.

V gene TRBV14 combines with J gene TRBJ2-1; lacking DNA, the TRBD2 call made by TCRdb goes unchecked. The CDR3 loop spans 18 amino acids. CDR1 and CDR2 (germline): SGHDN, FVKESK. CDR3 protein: CASSQERTSGGEYNEQFF. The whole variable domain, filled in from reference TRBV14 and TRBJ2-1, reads EAGVTQFPSHSVIEKGQTVTLRCDPISGHDNLYWYRRVMGKEIKFLLHFVKESKQDESGMPNNRFLAERTGGTYSTLKVQPAELEDSGVYFCASSQERTSGGEYNEQFFGPGTRLTVL.

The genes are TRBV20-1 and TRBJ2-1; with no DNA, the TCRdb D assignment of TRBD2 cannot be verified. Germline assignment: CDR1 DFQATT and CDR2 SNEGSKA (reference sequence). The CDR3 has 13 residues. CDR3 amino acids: CSAPTRDYNEQFF.

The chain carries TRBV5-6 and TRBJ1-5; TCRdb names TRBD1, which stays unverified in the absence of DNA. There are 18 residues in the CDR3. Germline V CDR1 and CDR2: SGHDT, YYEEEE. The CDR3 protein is CASSLMGNDRGLGQPQHF.

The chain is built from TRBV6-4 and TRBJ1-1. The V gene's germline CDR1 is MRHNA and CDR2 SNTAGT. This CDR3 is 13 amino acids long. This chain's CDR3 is CASSESRNTEAFF.